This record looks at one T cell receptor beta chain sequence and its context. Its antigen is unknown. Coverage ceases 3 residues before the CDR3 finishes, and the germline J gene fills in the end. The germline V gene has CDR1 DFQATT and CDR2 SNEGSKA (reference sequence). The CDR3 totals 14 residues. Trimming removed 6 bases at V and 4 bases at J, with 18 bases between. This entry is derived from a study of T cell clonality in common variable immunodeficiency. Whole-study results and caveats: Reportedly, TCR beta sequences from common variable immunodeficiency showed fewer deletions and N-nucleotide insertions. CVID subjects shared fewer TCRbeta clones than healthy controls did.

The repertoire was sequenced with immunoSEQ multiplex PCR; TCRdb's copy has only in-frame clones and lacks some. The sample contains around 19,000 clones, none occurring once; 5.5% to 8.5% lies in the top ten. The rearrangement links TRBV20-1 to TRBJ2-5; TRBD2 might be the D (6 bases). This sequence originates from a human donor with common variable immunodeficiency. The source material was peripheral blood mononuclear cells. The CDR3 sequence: CSALDMGGAETQYF. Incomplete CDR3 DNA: TGCAGTGCCCTAGACATGGGGGGAGCAGAGACC.